Here is one T cell receptor beta chain with its context. This clonotype was observed many times. Its binding antigen is unknown. Base qualities were left out, and no much larger clone turns up one base away. Libraries were constructed by PCR. For sequencing, an Illumina HiSeq 2500 was employed. To normalize quantification of the TCRbeta repertoire, the TCR libraries were built with molecular barcoding that relied on unique molecular identifiers. TCRdb cleaned the public reads at Q25 with fastp, built clones with MiXCR and kept in-frame beta chains. Each CDR3 protein gets just one entry, which takes the most common genes and DNA from the rows behind it. This sample comprises 200,000 to 250,000 distinct CDR3 sequences, roughly 9% of them detected only once. The top ten clonotypes cover 5% to 7% of the sample. The CDR3 starts with the cysteine, ends with the phenylalanine, and has 15 residues. Only the CDR3 DNA is retained, 45 bases long and in frame from the first base. In the germline V gene, CDR1 corresponds to SGHRS and CDR2 to YFSETQ. Trimming at the junction amounts to 3 bases on V and 7 bases on J, and the germline ends lie 20 bases apart.

These data originate in a study of T-cell reconstitution after alpha-beta-depleted transplantation in children listed by TCRdb under 2016. For context, the study as a whole: Using TCR repertoire profiling, the study followed T-cell immune reconstitution in a quantitative way in children after TCRalphabeta/CD19-depleted allogeneic hematopoietic cell transplantation.

The chain is made from TRBV5-1 and TRBJ2-7; TRBD2 is a possible D gene, resting on 6 matching bases. This clonotype was obtained from a human donor who donated a stem cell graft to a child with acute lymphoblastic leukemia. The material sequenced was PBMCs from the stem cell graft donor, taken from the stem cell graft. The bases are TGCGCCAGCAGCTCGTCCGGGACTCCTGGCCGGGAGCAGTACTTC. Translation gives CASSSSGTPGREQYF.